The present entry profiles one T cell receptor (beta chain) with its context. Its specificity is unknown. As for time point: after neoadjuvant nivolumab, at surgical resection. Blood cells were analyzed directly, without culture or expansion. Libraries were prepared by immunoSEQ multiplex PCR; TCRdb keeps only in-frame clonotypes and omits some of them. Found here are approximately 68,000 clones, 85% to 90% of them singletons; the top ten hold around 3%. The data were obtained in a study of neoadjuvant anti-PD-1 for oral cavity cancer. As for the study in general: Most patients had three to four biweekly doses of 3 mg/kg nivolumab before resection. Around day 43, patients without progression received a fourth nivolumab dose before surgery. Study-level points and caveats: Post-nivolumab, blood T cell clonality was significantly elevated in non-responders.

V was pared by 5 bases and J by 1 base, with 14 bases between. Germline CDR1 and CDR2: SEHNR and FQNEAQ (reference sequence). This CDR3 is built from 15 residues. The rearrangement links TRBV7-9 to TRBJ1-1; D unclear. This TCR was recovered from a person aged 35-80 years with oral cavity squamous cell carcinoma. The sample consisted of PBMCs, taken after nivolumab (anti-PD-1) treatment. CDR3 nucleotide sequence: TGTGCCAGCAGCCCGGCTGTTGTGGGGAACACTGAAGCTTTCTTT. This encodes CASSPAVVGNTEAFF.